A single sample gave rise to the 21 T cell receptor beta chains below, sequenced in a study of circulating CD8 cells and anti-PD-1 response in melanoma. Using roughly 14 ng of total RNA, TCR libraries were made with the QIAseq Immune Repertoire TCR panel. Via MiXCR, TCRdb re-called the reads, giving one row per CDR3 protein. The sample lists around 2,100 distinct CDR3 sequences; just under 7.5% were seen once. Four subsets defined by PD-1 and/or TIGIT were sorted from live CD3+CD8+TCRalphabeta+ cells. Here the sequenced sample was CD8+ T cells from PBMCs, taken at baseline or after one month of anti-PD-1 therapy (not recorded which). The origin of the receptors is a human donor with melanoma.

This clonotype rates as large (0.1 to 1%). V is TRBV29-1 and J is TRBJ2-7; D remains unclear. The germline V gene has CDR1 SQVTM and CDR2 ANQGSEA. CDR3 length: 13 amino acids. Trimming took 7 bases from V and 5 from J, leaving 18 bases between them. As DNA, the CDR3 is TGCAGCGCCACTCATAACCTGGGTCACGAGCAGTACTTC. It codes for CSATHNLGHEQYF.

This clonotype ranks as medium-sized. The genes are TRBV25-1 and TRBJ2-7; tentative D call: TRBD2 (5 bases). Germline loops: CDR1 MGHDK, CDR2 SYGVNS. The CDR3 contains 12 residues. Trimming cost V 6 bases and J 4 bases, with 10 bases left between them. In nucleotides, the CDR3 is TGTGCCAGCAGCGGCGGGTATTACGAGCAGTACTTC. Translating gives CASSGGYYEQYF.

With regard to this clonotype: This may arise from a read error, as a much more abundant clone is one base away. The chain joins TRBV28 to TRBJ2-7, with D possibly being TRBD1 (6 bases). Germline loops: CDR1 MDHEN, CDR2 SYDVKM. The CDR3 contains 10 residues. Trimming took 11 bases from V and 7 from J, leaving 12 bases between them. CDR3 bases: TGTGCCCAGGGGACGGGGGAGCAGTACTTC. It translates to CAQGTGEQYF. The whole variable domain, filled in from reference TRBV28 and TRBJ2-7, reads DVKVTQSSRYLVKRTGEKVFLECVQDMDHENMFWYRQDPGLGLRLIYFSYDVKMKEKGDIPEGYSVSREKKERFSLILESASTNQTSMYLCAQGTGEQYFGPGTRLTVT.

The chain is built from TRBV27 and TRBJ2-3; 10 bases match TRBD1. V lost 5 bases, J lost 2 bases, and 10 bases stayed unmatched. Germline loops: CDR1 MNHEY, CDR2 SMNVEV (reference sequence). The CDR3 loop spans 17 amino acids. In DNA, the CDR3 is TGTGCCAGCAGTCCTGACAGGGGGCAAGGGCCCACAGATACGCAGTATTTT. Translation gives CASSPDRGQGPTDTQYF.

By its share, this clonotype is medium-sized. The genes are TRBV2 and TRBJ1-1, with D hard to call. The CDR3 runs 11 residues. Germline values: CDR1 SNHLY, CDR2 FYNNEI. The V gene lost 7 bases and the J gene lost 4 bases, with 7 bases spanning the gap. The CDR3 sequence is CASTARTEAFF. The CDR3 nucleotides are TGTGCCAGCACGGCGCGCACTGAAGCTTTCTTT.

By frequency in the sample, this clonotype is medium-sized (0.01 to 0.1%). The rearrangement uses TRBV2 and TRBJ2-7; D is uncertain. The CDR3 contains 13 residues. V lost 3 bases, J lost 1 base, and 7 bases lay in between. The germline gives CDR1 SNHLY, CDR2 FYNNEI. DNA for the CDR3: TGTGCCAGCAGTGAGGAGCTTTCCTACGAGCAGTACTTC. Amino acid sequence: CASSEELSYEQYF.

By frequency in the sample, this clonotype is medium-sized. The V gene is TRBV7-6, the J gene TRBJ1-1, with a weak D call TRBD1 (5 bases). V dropped 8 bases and J dropped 1 base, with 17 bases sitting between them. The CDR3 covers 15 residues. The V gene's germline CDR1 is SGHVS and CDR2 FNYEAQ. CDR3 DNA sequence: TGTGCCAGCCGGGGGGACCTGAACCCGAACACTGAAGCTTTCTTT. Translated: CASRGDLNPNTEAFF.

By share of the sample, this clonotype is medium-sized. The V and J genes are TRBV20-1 and TRBJ2-1; no definite D call. In germline, CDR1 is DFQATT, CDR2 SNEGSKA (reference sequence). This CDR3 is built from 9 residues. The germline V and J ends were trimmed by 4 bases and 7 bases, with 2 bases remaining between them. The CDR3 DNA sequence: TGCAGTGCTAATAATGAGCAGTTCTTC. This encodes CSANNEQFF.

This clonotype is medium-sized in the sample. The chain couples TRBV9 to TRBJ2-5; D perhaps matches TRBD2 (6 bases). The CDR3 is 14 amino acids. Germline V CDR1 and CDR2: SGDLS, YYNGEE. The germline V and J ends were trimmed by 4 bases and 0 bases, with 10 bases remaining between them. The CDR3 loop is CASSSWGDQETQYF. The CDR3 nucleotides are TGTGCCAGCAGCTCCTGGGGGGACCAAGAGACCCAGTACTTC.

By frequency in the sample, this clonotype is medium-sized. The chain combines TRBV9 with TRBJ2-1; 9 bases map to TRBD1. The V and J ends lost 0 bases and 8 bases, in that order; junction bases with no gene match: 3. This CDR3 spans 14 amino acids. From germline, CDR1 is SGDLS and CDR2 YYNGEE. This CDR3 reads CASSVGQGVDEQFF. The CDR3 DNA reads as TGTGCCAGCAGCGTAGGACAGGGGGTAGATGAGCAGTTCTTC.

About this clonotype: The conserved phenylalanine or tryptophan normally closing the CDR3 is absent here, so this likely arose from a read error. J is TRBJ1-1 and V is TRBV20-1; D call uncertain. Germline CDR1 DFQATT, CDR2 SNEGSKA (reference sequence). The CDR3 is 11 amino acids. CDR3 sequence reads: CSARGGPEAFS. Here the CDR3 DNA reads TGCAGTGCAAGAGGCGGACCTGAAGCTTTCTCT.

Points on this clonotype: A much larger clone differs from this one at a single base, so this may be a read error. The chain carries TRBV27 and TRBJ1-1; no clear D gene. The CDR3 extends over 13 amino acids. Germline V gene lookup returns CDR1 MNHEY and CDR2 SMNVEV (reference sequence). CDR3 DNA sequence: TGTGCCGGCAGTTTATCGCTGGGAACTGAAGCTTTCTTT. Its protein product is CAGSLSLGTEAFF.

This clonotype is medium-sized (0.01 to 0.1%) by share. The chain carries TRBV27 and TRBJ2-1; 7 nucleotides match TRBD1. CDR3 size: 14 residues. Germline CDR1 is MNHEY and CDR2 is SMNVEV (reference sequence). The ends lost 3 bases at V and 5 bases at J; junction bases unmatched: 4. CDR3 in amino acids: CASSFSRGNNEQFF. CDR3 sequence (DNA): TGTGCCAGCAGTTTTTCCAGGGGGAACAATGAGCAGTTCTTC.

The J gene is TRBJ2-7, the V gene TRBV19; D is unclear. V shed 1 base and J shed 6 bases, with 13 bases lying between them. Germline V CDR1 and CDR2: LNHDA, SQIVND (reference sequence). The CDR3 sequence is 14 residues long. This chain's CDR3 is CASSIGHGSGEQYF. CDR3 DNA sequence: TGTGCCAGTAGTATAGGTCACGGAAGTGGCGAGCAGTACTTC.

This clonotype came up a few times. The chain combines TRBV6-6 with TRBJ2-1; possibly TRBD1 or TRBD2 for D (6 bases each). The germline V gene has CDR1 MNHNY and CDR2 SVGAGI (reference sequence). The ends were cut back, 8 bases at V and 6 bases at J, with 14 bases in the middle. The CDR3 consists of 13 residues. The CDR3 coding sequence is TGTGCCAGCGGCGGGACAAGTATCAATGAGCAGTTCTTC. This codes for CASGGTSINEQFF.

On this clonotype: One base away lies a much larger clone, so this may be a sequencing read error. V usage is TRBV9 and J usage is TRBJ2-4; no clear D gene. The germline gives CDR1 SGDLS, CDR2 YYNGEE. This CDR3 has 14 residues. Trimming left V 0 bases short and J 1 base short, with 5 bases between. This chain's CDR3 is CASSVGNAKNIQYF. The CDR3 nucleotides are TGTGCCAGCAGCGTAGGTAATGCCAAAAACATTCAGTACTTC.

This clonotype is deemed medium-sized. The chain has TRBV28 and TRBJ2-7; no reliable D call. The CDR3 is made up of 12 amino acids. The ends were cut back, 6 bases at V and 3 bases at J, with 9 bases in the middle. Germline V gene data show CDR1 as MDHEN and CDR2 as SYDVKM. CDR3 DNA: TGTGCCAGCAGCCCCAACATCTACGAGCAGTACTTC. It translates to CASSPNIYEQYF.

The V gene is TRBV7-9, the J gene TRBJ1-2; possible D gene TRBD1, 5 bases. This CDR3 has 14 amino acids. Germline V CDR1 and CDR2: SEHNR, FQNEAQ (reference sequence). Trimming cost V 5 bases and J 8 bases, with 18 bases left between them. The CDR3 region has the DNA TGTGCCAGCAGCGATACGCTATACAGGAGGGGCTACACCTTC. Translating gives CASSDTLYRRGYTF.

This clonotype is deemed medium-sized (0.01 to 0.1%). The rearrangement joins TRBV21-1 to TRBJ2-2; the D call of TRBD2 is as the table states it, not checked on the DNA. TRBV21-1 corresponds to a pseudogene. The CDR3 has 16 amino acids. The CDR3 spells CATGKRQGGGTGELFF. CDR3 DNA sequence: TGTGCCACCGGAAAGCGGCAGGGAGGGGGGACCGGGGAGCTGTTTTTT.

This clonotype is categorized as medium-sized (0.01 to 0.1%). The chain joins TRBV23-1 to TRBJ2-1; 13 nucleotides align to TRBD2. TRBV23-1 is marked as an open reading frame, function uncertain. This CDR3 has 19 residues. V shed 1 base, J shed 6 bases, and the junction held 12 bases outside the gene matches. This CDR3 is CASSQLELAGGPETNEQFF. The CDR3 region has the DNA TGCGCCAGCAGTCAATTGGAACTAGCGGGGGGGCCAGAAACCAATGAGCAGTTCTTC.

The chain joins TRBV25-1 to TRBJ2-1; possible D gene TRBD2, 6 bases. Trimming stripped 1 base from V and 10 bases from J, with 11 bases between. CDR3 length equals 13 residues. Per the germline V gene, CDR1 is MGHDK and CDR2 is SYGVNS. The CDR3 here is CASSESEGREQFF. In DNA form, the CDR3 reads TGTGCCAGCAGTGAATCGGAGGGACGAGAGCAGTTCTTC.